These 25 T cell receptor beta chains originate from one sample sequenced in a study of T cell repertoires in cytomegalovirus infection. One entry per CDR3 protein results from TCRdb running MiXCR on the reads. The profile covers 200,000 to 250,000 distinct CDR3 sequences, with about 38% appearing a single time and more than 50% taken by the ten largest. Their target antigens are unknown. The sample here was CD8+ T cells from cultured PBMCs, taken from culture after CMV antigen stimulation. All receptors come from a human donor in good health (CMV status not recorded). Some clones in this sample may be carry-over from other donors' samples.

This clonotype was detected once. The gene calls are TRBV5-1 and TRBJ2-2; 7 positions agree with TRBD1. V gave up 6 bases and J gave up 3 bases; unmatched junction bases: 20. CDR1 and CDR2 (germline): SGHRS, YFSETQ. The CDR3 extends over 19 amino acids. For the CDR3, the DNA is TGCGCCAGCACCCCCTCCCCTCGCGACAGGGTCCCCGACACCGGGGAGCTGTTTTTT. It is translated as CASTPSPRDRVPDTGELFF.

This clonotype occurred many times. J is TRBJ2-5 and V is TRBV7-8; 10 bases are shared with TRBD2. Germline CDR1 SGHVS, CDR2 FQNEAQ. This CDR3 region has 19 residues. Trimming took 8 bases from V and 4 from J; bases not matched to a gene: 22. In DNA, the CDR3 is TGTGCCAGCCAAGCCCTCCGTCGACTAGCGGGTGTGTATGGAGAGACCCAGTACTTC. Translation: CASQALRRLAGVYGETQYF. Variable domain in full (rest from reference TRBV7-8 and TRBJ2-5): GAGVSQSPRYKVAKRGQDVALRCDPISGHVSLFWYQQALGQGPEFLTYFQNEAQLDKSGLPSDRFFAERPEGSVSTLKIQRTQQEDSAVYLCASQALRRLAGVYGETQYFGPGTRLLVL.

The chain recombines TRBV2 with TRBJ1-1; D might be TRBD1 (5 bases). CDR3 length: 13 amino acids. The germline V gene has CDR1 SNHLY and CDR2 FYNNEI. Trimming stripped 7 bases from V and 6 bases from J, with 15 bases between. CDR3 sequence (DNA): TGTGCCAGCAAGGAGGGCAGGGTGCCTGAAGCTTTCTTT. This codes for CASKEGRVPEAFF.

The rearrangement links TRBV7-9 to TRBJ2-1, with 7 nucleotides matching TRBD1. The V and J ends lost 2 bases and 5 bases, in that order; junction bases with no gene match: 9. The CDR3 loop spans 16 amino acids. The germline CDR1 and CDR2 sequences are SEHNR and FQNEAQ (reference sequence). The CDR3 sequence is CASSLIQGVDNNEQFF. The CDR3, as DNA: TGTGCCAGCAGCTTAATCCAGGGGGTGGATAACAATGAGCAGTTCTTC.

This clonotype was picked up a small number of times. This chain uses TRBV7-9 with TRBJ2-7; D not certain. The length of the CDR3 is 15 residues. Germline lookup yields CDR1 SEHNR and CDR2 FQNEAQ (reference sequence). The V end was cut by 1 base, the J end by 0 bases, with 10 bases between. Here the CDR3 reads CASSLGVRSSYEQYF. The CDR3 DNA follows: TGTGCCAGCAGCTTAGGGGTGAGGAGCTCCTACGAGCAGTACTTC.

The chain joins TRBV6-2 or TRBV6-3 to TRBJ2-2; a weak D match, TRBD2 (6 bases). The V and J ends lost 4 bases and 3 bases respectively, with 15 bases between them. Germline V gene data show CDR1 as MNHEY and CDR2 as SVGEGT. The CDR3 has 16 residues. The DNA of the CDR3 is TGTGCCAGCAGTTCGTGGCGGGAAACGGACACCGGGGAGCTGTTTTTT. This encodes CASSSWRETDTGELFF.

J is TRBJ2-1 and V is TRBV28; D ambiguous. CDR3 length: 14 residues. Trimming stripped 1 base from V and 6 bases from J, with 10 bases between. CDR1 is MDHEN, CDR2 SYDVKM, per germline. The CDR3 spells CASSLSISGNEQFF. The CDR3 nucleotides read TGTGCCAGCAGTTTATCAATCTCGGGCAATGAGCAGTTCTTC.

On this clonotype: A much bigger clone sits one base away, suggesting this may be a read error. The CDR3 end shows no conserved phenylalanine or tryptophan, and so a read error is likely. V gene TRBV7-3 combines with J gene TRBJ2-1; a weak D match, TRBD2 (6 bases). Trimming took 5 bases from V and 0 from J, leaving 11 bases between them. CDR3 length: 15 amino acids. Looked up from germline, CDR1 is SGHTA and CDR2 is FQGTGA. The CDR3 nucleotides read TGTGCCAGCAGCCCCTACGGGAGCTCCTACAATGAGCAGTTCTTA. The encoded protein is CASSPYGSSYNEQFL.

This clonotype was observed once. The chain is built from TRBV7-9 and TRBJ2-1, with D perhaps given as TRBD1 or TRBD2 (5 bases each). Trimming removed 3 bases from V and 2 bases from J, with 8 bases in between. CDR1 and CDR2 (germline): SEHNR, FQNEAQ (reference sequence). CDR3 length equals 14 residues. CDR3 coding DNA: TGTGCCAGCAGCTTCTGGGACGCCTACAATGAGCAGTTCTTC. Residues: CASSFWDAYNEQFF.

The chain links TRBV15 to TRBJ2-1, with 7 bases matching TRBD2. Germline V lookup: CDR1 LNHNV, CDR2 YYDKDF (reference sequence). The CDR3 totals 15 residues. V trimming: 0 bases; J trimming: 7 bases; junction bases outside the gene matches: 6. The CDR3 DNA reads as TGTGCCACCAGCAGAGATCTGAACGGGGGGAATGAGCAGTTCTTC. Translated: CATSRDLNGGNEQFF.

A few counts support this clonotype. The rearrangement joins TRBV7-6 to TRBJ2-5, with TRBD1 as a possible D gene (6 bases). The germline V and J ends were trimmed by 1 base and 5 bases, with 11 bases remaining between them. The CDR3 is made up of 14 amino acids. CDR1 and CDR2 from the germline V gene are SGHVS and FNYEAQ. Here the CDR3 reads CASSLEAGEETQYF. The CDR3 nucleotides read TGTGCCAGCAGCTTAGAGGCAGGGGAGGAGACCCAGTACTTC.

CDR3 nucleotide sequence: TGCGCCAGCAGCCAAGTACGGGGGATCGGCACTGAAGCTTTCTTT. It encodes CASSQVRGIGTEAFF. The rearrangement joins TRBV4-1 to TRBJ1-1; perhaps TRBD1 as D (5 bases). V was trimmed by 1 base and J by 4 bases, leaving 13 bases between them. Germline CDR1 is MGHRA and CDR2 is YSYEKL. This CDR3 contains 15 residues.

A few counts support this clonotype. The chain is built from TRBV7-6 and TRBJ1-5; 11 positions match TRBD1. The V and J ends lost 4 bases and 9 bases, in that order; junction bases with no gene match: 5. Germline V gene data show CDR1 as SGHVS and CDR2 as FNYEAQ. The CDR3 is 14 amino acids. The CDR3 here is CASSSGQGVGPQHF. CDR3 in DNA: TGTGCCAGCAGCTCGGGACAGGGGGTCGGGCCCCAGCATTTT. The full variable domain, rest sourced from reference TRBV7-6 and TRBJ1-5, is GAGVSQSPRYKVTKRGQDVALRCDPISGHVSLYWYRQALGQGPEFLTYFNYEAQQDKSGLPNDRFSAERPEGSISTLTIQRTEQRDSAMYRCASSSGQGVGPQHFGDGTRLSIL.

The gene calls are TRBV7-9 and TRBJ2-7; 7 bases fit TRBD2. Germline CDR1 and CDR2: SEHNR and FQNEAQ (reference sequence). Trimming removed 0 bases from V and 2 bases from J; junction bases left unmatched: 4. The CDR3 sequence is 15 residues long. As DNA, the CDR3 is TGTGCCAGCAGCTTAGCAGGGGCGGGGGCCTACGAGCAGTACTTC. It codes for CASSLAGAGAYEQYF.

The chain employs TRBV6-6 and TRBJ2-7, with a weak D call TRBD2 (6 bases). The germline V gene has CDR1 MNHNY and CDR2 SVGAGI (reference sequence). Trimming removed 2 bases at V and 4 bases at J, with 15 bases between. The CDR3 runs to 15 residues. The CDR3 loop reads CASSYGGTGGYEQYF. In DNA form, the CDR3 reads TGTGCCAGCAGTTACGGCGGGACCGGAGGATACGAGCAGTACTTC.

This chain connects TRBV7-1 to TRBJ1-2, with D unclear. TRBV7-1 has ORF status, its function being uncertain. This CDR3 is 12 amino acids long. With 6 bases removed from V and 4 bases from J, the gap between germline ends came to 9 bases. The CDR3 loop is CASSPTAYGYTF. CDR3 nucleotides: TGTGCCAGCAGTCCCACAGCCTATGGCTACACCTTC.

Only a few counts were recorded for this clonotype. This chain uses TRBV7-8 with TRBJ2-3, with 13 bases aligning to TRBD2. There are 16 residues in the CDR3. Germline V CDR1 and CDR2: SGHVS, FQNEAQ. V trimming: 8 bases; J trimming: 4 bases; junction bases outside the gene matches: 9. CDR3: CASDPGTSGISDTQYF. In DNA, the CDR3 is TGTGCCAGCGACCCTGGGACTAGCGGGATCTCAGATACGCAGTATTTT.

This clonotype was seen repeatedly, ten times or more. The J gene is TRBJ2-1, the V gene TRBV7-8, with 7 nucleotides matching TRBD2. CDR1 and CDR2 from the germline V gene are SGHVS and FQNEAQ. The ends lost 5 bases at V and 8 bases at J; junction bases unmatched: 15. The CDR3 extends over 16 amino acids. The CDR3 protein is CASSGGTNVPSDEQFF. Written as DNA, the CDR3 is TGTGCCAGCAGCGGCGGGACTAACGTCCCCAGCGATGAGCAGTTCTTC.

This clonotype was seen just once. The DNA of the CDR3 is TGTGCCAGCAGCCAAGAGCCCTTGGTGGTCACCTACTATGGCTACACCTTC. It yields the protein CASSQEPLVVTYYGYTF. This sequence joins TRBV7-9 and TRBJ1-2, with D unclear. The length of the CDR3 is 17 residues. V shed 5 bases and J shed 3 bases, with 22 bases lying between them. CDR1 and CDR2 from the germline V gene are SEHNR and FQNEAQ (reference sequence).

V gene TRBV27 combines with J gene TRBJ2-7, with 8 bases identical to TRBD2. The CDR3 extends over 16 amino acids. V trimming: 4 bases; J trimming: 7 bases; junction bases outside the gene matches: 15. Germline assignment: CDR1 MNHEY and CDR2 SMNVEV (reference sequence). In DNA form, the CDR3 reads TGTGCCAGCAGTTCGCCGGGAGGGACGGGAGGTTGGGAGCAGTACTTC. Translation gives CASSSPGGTGGWEQYF.

This clonotype was counted a few times. The chain recombines TRBV7-2 with TRBJ2-7; the D gene is possibly TRBD2 (5 bases). CDR3 length: 14 residues. The V end was cut by 2 bases, the J end by 2 bases, with 10 bases between. The germline V gene encodes CDR1 SGHTA and CDR2 FQGNSA. CDR3 in amino acids: CASSLRRATYEQYF. DNA of the CDR3: TGTGCCAGCAGCTTACGGCGGGCGACCTACGAGCAGTACTTC.

The chain couples TRBV7-6 to TRBJ1-2; D is unresolved. The CDR3 spans 13 residues. Germline V gene lookup returns CDR1 SGHVS and CDR2 FNYEAQ. Trimming cost V 5 bases and J 0 bases, with 7 bases left between them. CDR3 sequence: CASSPKANYGYTF. Written as DNA, the CDR3 is TGTGCCAGCAGCCCTAAAGCTAACTATGGCTACACCTTC.

This chain connects TRBV4-1 to TRBJ2-5; weak D call: TRBD1 (6 bases). This CDR3 is built from 15 residues. V dropped 0 bases and J dropped 5 bases, with 13 bases sitting between them. CDR1 and CDR2 from the germline V gene are MGHRA and YSYEKL. In DNA form, the CDR3 reads TGCGCCAGCAGCCAAGATACAGGGACGGGCGAGACCCAGTACTTC. Amino acid sequence: CASSQDTGTGETQYF.

This chain links TRBV13 with TRBJ2-1, with D perhaps matching TRBD2 (5 bases). V was cut by 4 bases and J by 10 bases, with 11 bases left in between. Germline values: CDR1 PRHDT, CDR2 FYEKMQ (reference sequence). This CDR3 has 12 amino acids. CDR3 sequence (DNA): TGTGCCAGCAGCTCCACCCGGAGGGAGCAGTTCTTC. It codes for CASSSTRREQFF.

The chain has TRBV4-1 and TRBJ2-3, with D perhaps matching TRBD2 (5 bases). The CDR3 has 15 residues. Per germline, CDR1 MGHRA and CDR2 YSYEKL. The V end lost 0 bases, the J end lost 5 bases, and 12 bases lay between the germline ends. In nucleotides, the CDR3 is TGCGCCAGCAGCCAAGATAGAGGGATCCTAGATACGCAGTATTTT. This codes for CASSQDRGILDTQYF.